This T cell receptor (beta chain) originates from a study of T-cell reconstitution after alpha-beta-depleted transplantation in children (dated by TCRdb to the mid-2010s). At the level of the whole study: The study quantitatively tracked T-cell immune reconstitution after TCRalphabeta/CD19-depleted allogeneic hematopoietic cell transplantation in children using TCR repertoire profiling.

From the cysteine up to the phenylalanine, the CDR3 has a length of 12 residues. This entry keeps only the CDR3 DNA: 36 bases, framed from base 1. CDR1 LGHDT and CDR2 YNNKEL are derived from the germline V gene (reference sequence). V is pared back by 0 bases and J by 12 bases, with 9 bases lying between the germline termini. This clonotype was recorded a few times. Its binding antigen is unknown. Per-nucleotide qualities are absent, and no much larger clonotype sits a single base away. Library preparation used PCR. Reads for this sample came from an Illumina HiSeq 2500. Molecular barcoding was employed in the preparation of TCR libraries, with unique molecular identifiers being used to normalize TCRbeta repertoire quantification. The public reads were quality trimmed at Q25 with fastp and then assembled into clones with MiXCR by TCRdb, keeping productive beta chains. Entries are consolidated by CDR3 protein sequence, retaining the most common genes and DNA. A total of about 340,000 distinct CDR3 sequences appear in this sample, 13% of them only once. The ten largest make up roughly 4.5% of the sample.

Sequenced here: PBMCs, sampled from the stem cell graft. Recombination connected TRBV3-1 to TRBJ2-1; the best D guess is TRBD1, with 5 bases matching. The TCR comes from a human donor who donated a stem cell graft to a child with Fanconi anemia. The sequence in DNA is TGTGCCAGCAGCCAAGAAGGCAGGGCGCAGTTCTTC. It specifies CASSQEGRAQFF.